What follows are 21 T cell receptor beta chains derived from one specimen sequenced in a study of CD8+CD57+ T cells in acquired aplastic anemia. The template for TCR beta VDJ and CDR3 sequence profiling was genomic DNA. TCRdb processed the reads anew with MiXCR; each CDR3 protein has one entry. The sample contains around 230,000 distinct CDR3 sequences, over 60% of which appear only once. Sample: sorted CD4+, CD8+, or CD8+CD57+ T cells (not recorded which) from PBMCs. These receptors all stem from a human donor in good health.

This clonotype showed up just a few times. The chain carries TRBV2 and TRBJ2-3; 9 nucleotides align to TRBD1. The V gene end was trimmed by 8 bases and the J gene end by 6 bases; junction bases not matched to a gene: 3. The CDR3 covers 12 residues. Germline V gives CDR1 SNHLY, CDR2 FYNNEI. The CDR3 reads CASGQGLDTQYF. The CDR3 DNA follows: TGTGCCAGCGGACAGGGGCTCGATACGCAGTATTTT.

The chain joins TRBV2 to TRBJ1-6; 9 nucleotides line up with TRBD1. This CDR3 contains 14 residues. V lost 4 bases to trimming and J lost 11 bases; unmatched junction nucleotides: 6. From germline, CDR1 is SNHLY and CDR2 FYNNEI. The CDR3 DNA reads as TGTGCCAGCAGTGGGGGACAGGGAACGGCACCCCTCCACTTT. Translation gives CASSGGQGTAPLHF.

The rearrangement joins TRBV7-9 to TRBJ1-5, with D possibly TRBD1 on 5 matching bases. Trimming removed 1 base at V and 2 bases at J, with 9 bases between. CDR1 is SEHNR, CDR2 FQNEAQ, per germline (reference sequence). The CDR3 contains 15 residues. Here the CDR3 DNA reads TGTGCCAGCAGCTTAGGGACACCAGGCAATCAGCCCCAGCATTTT. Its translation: CASSLGTPGNQPQHF.

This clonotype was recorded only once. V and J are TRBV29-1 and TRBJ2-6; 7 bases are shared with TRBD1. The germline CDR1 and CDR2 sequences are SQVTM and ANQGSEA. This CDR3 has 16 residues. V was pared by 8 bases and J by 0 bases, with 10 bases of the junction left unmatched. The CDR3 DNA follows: TGCAGCTTGGACAGGACAGAGCTCTCTGGGGCCAACGTCCTGACTTTC. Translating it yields CSLDRTELSGANVLTF.

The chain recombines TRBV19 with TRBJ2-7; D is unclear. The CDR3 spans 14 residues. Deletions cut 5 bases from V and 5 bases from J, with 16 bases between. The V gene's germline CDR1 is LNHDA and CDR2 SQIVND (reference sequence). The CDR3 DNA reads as TGTGCCAGTAGTTGGGCCGGGCAGTCCCACGAGCAGTACTTC. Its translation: CASSWAGQSHEQYF.

The CDR3 DNA is TGTGCCAGCAGCGTCGCGAGCGGGAGGTACGAGCAGTACTTC. Protein product: CASSVASGRYEQYF. This chain joins TRBV7-9 and TRBJ2-7, with TRBD2 matching over 9 bases. The germline V gene has CDR1 SEHNR and CDR2 FQNEAQ (reference sequence). V lost 5 bases, J lost 4 bases, and 6 bases stayed unmatched. The CDR3 has 14 amino acids.

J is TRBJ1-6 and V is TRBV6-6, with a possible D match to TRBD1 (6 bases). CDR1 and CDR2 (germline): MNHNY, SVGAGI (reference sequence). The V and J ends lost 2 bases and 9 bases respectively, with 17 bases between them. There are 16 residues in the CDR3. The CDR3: CASSYDRTRPGSPLHF. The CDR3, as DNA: TGTGCCAGCAGTTACGACAGGACCCGACCGGGTTCACCCCTCCACTTT.

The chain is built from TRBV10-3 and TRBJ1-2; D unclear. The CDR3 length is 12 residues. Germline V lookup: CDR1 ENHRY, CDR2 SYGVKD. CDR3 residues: CARDGVGNGYTF. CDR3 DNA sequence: TGTGCTAGAGATGGGGTGGGCAATGGCTACACCTTC.

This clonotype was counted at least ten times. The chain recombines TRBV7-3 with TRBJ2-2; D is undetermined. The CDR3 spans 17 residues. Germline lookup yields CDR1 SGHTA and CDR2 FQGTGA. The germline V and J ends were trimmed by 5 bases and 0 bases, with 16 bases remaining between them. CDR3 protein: CASSVDGLAANTGELFF. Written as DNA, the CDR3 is TGTGCCAGCAGCGTAGATGGGCTGGCTGCGAACACCGGGGAGCTGTTTTTT.

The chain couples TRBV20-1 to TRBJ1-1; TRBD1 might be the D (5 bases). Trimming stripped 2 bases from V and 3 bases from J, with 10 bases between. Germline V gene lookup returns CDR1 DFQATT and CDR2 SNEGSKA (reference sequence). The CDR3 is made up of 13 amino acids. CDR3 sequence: CSARRQGDTEAFF. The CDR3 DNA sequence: TGCAGTGCTAGAAGGCAGGGAGACACTGAAGCTTTCTTT.

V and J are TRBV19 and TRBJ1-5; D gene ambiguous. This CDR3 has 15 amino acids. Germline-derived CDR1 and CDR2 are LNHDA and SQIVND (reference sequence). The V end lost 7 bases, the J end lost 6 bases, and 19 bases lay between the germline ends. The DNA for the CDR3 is TGTGCCAGTACCATCGCGGCGGGAGATGGTCAGCCCCAGCATTTT. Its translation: CASTIAAGDGQPQHF.

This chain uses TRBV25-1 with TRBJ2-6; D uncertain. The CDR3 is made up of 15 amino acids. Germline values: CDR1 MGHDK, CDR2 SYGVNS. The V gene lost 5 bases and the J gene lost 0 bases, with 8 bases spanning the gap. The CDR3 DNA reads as TGTGCCAGCAGTCTCTCCCGCTCTGGGGCCAACGTCCTGACTTTC. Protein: CASSLSRSGANVLTF. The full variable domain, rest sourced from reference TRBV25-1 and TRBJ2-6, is EADIYQTPRYLVIGTGKKITLECSQTMGHDKMYWYQQDPGMELHLIHYSYGVNSTEKGDLSSESTVSRIRTEHFPLTLESARPSHTSQYLCASSLSRSGANVLTFGAGSRLTVL.

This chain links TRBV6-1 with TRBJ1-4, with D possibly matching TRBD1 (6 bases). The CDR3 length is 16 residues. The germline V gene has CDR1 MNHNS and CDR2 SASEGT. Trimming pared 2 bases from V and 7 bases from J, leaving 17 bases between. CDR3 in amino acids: CASSERSEGGGEKLFF. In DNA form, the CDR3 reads TGTGCCAGCAGTGAACGGTCCGAGGGGGGCGGTGAAAAACTGTTTTTT.

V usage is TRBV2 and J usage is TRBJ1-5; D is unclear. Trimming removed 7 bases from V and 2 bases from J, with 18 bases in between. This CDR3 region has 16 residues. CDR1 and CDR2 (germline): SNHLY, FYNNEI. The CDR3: CASTPEGSLGNQPQHF. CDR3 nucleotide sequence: TGTGCCAGCACCCCAGAAGGGTCGTTGGGCAATCAGCCCCAGCATTTT.

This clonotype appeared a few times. The CDR3 loop reads CASSLESPPTGYF. The CDR3, as DNA: TGTGCCAGCAGCTTAGAGTCCCCCCCGACCGGGTACTTC. The chain couples TRBV7-9 to TRBJ2-7; no firm D call. V lost 1 base and J 12 bases, leaving 16 bases between the germline ends. From germline, CDR1 is SEHNR and CDR2 FQNEAQ (reference sequence). CDR3 length equals 13 residues.

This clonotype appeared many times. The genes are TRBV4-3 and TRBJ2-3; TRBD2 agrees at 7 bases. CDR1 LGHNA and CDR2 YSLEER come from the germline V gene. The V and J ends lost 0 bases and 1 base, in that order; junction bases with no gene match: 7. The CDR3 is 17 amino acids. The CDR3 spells CASSQDLTSPGTDTQYF. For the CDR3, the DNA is TGCGCCAGCAGCCAAGATCTGACTAGCCCAGGCACAGATACGCAGTATTTT.

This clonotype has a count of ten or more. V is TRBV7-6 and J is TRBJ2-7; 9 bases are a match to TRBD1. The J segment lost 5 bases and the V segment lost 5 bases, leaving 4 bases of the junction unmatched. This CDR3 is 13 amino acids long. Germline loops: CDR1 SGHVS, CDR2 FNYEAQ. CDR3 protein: CASSGDRDHEQYF. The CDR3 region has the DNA TGTGCCAGCAGCGGGGACAGGGACCACGAGCAGTACTTC. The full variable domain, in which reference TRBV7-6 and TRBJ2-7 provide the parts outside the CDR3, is GAGVSQSPRYKVTKRGQDVALRCDPISGHVSLYWYRQALGQGPEFLTYFNYEAQQDKSGLPNDRFSAERPEGSISTLTIQRTEQRDSAMYRCASSGDRDHEQYFGPGTRLTVT.

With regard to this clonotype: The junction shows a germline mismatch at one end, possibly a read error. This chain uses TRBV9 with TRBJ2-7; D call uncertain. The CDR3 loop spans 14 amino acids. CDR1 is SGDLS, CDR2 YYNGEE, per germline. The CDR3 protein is CARSVESDSGEQYF. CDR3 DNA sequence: TGTGCCAGAAGCGTAGAGTCCGATAGTGGGGAGCAGTACTTC.

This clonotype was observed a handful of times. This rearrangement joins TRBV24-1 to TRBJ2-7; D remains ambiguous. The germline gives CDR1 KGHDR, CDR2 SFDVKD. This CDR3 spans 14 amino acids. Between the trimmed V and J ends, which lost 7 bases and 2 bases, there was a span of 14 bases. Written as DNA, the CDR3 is TGTGCCACCAGCCCGGTCAGGTTGCCCTACGAGCAGTACTTC. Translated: CATSPVRLPYEQYF.

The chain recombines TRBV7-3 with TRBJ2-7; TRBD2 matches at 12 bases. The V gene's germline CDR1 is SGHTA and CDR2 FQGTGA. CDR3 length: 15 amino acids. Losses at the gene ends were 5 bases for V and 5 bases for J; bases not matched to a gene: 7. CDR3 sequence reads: CASSRGLAGFDEQYF. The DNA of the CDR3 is TGTGCCAGCAGCCGAGGACTAGCGGGGTTCGACGAGCAGTACTTC.

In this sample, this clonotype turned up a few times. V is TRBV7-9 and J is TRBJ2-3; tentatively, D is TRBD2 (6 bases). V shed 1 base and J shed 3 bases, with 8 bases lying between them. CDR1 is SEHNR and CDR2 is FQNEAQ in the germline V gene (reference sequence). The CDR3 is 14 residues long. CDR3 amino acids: CASSLERVTDTQYF. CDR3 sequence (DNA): TGTGCCAGCAGCTTAGAGCGGGTTACAGATACGCAGTATTTT. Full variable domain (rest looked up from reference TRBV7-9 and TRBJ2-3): DTGVSQNPRHKITKRGQNVTFRCDPISEHNRLYWYRQTLGQGPEFLTYFQNEAQLEKSRLLSDRFSAERPKGSFSTLEIQRTEQGDSAMYLCASSLERVTDTQYFGPGTRLTVL.